One and the same sample provided the 3 T cell receptor beta chains below, sequenced in a study of OX40 agonist ivuxolimab in advanced cancers. The library came from the immunoSEQ multiplex PCR assay. TCRdb took this table from immuneACCESS and kept in-frame rearrangements with V and J called. Such tables lack part of the clones; where checked against another copy, unresolved V genes explain under half of the gap, and the rest is unexplained. This sample holds about 55,000 clones; roughly 86% were observed only once. The ten most abundant clones make up 6.9% of the sample. The material sequenced was CD4+ or CD8+ T cells sorted from blood, taken in a trial of the OX40 agonist ivuxolimab. The source is an adult with an advanced solid tumor such as melanoma, head and neck, liver or kidney cancer.

The chain links TRBV28 to TRBJ2-7; 8 bases line up with TRBD2. The CDR3 extends over 16 amino acids. Germline trimming cut 2 bases from V and 0 bases from J; bases unmatched to any gene: 6. Germline V gene data show CDR1 as MDHEN and CDR2 as SYDVKM. The CDR3 coding sequence is TGTGCCAGCAGTTTAGGGCGCCTAGCGGGCTCCTACGAGCAGTACTTC. Its translation is CASSLGRLAGSYEQYF.

This clone was counted once. The chain combines TRBV6-1 with TRBJ2-3, with 10 nucleotides matching TRBD2. Trimming removed 1 base from V and 3 bases from J; junction bases left unmatched: 4. Germline CDR1 reads MNHNS; CDR2 reads SASEGT. This CDR3 has 16 amino acids. The CDR3, as DNA: TGTGCCAGCAGTGAAGGGGTGGGACTAGCGACAGATACGCAGTATTTT. It translates to CASSEGVGLATDTQYF.

The genes are TRBV4-2 and TRBJ2-5; 9 bases fit TRBD2. The CDR3 consists of 17 residues. Losses at the gene ends were 0 bases for V and 5 bases for J; bases not matched to a gene: 10. Per the germline V gene, CDR1 is LGHNA and CDR2 is YNFKEQ. The CDR3, as DNA: TGTGCCAGCAGCCAAGACCTAACCCTAGCGGGATTGGAGACCCAGTACTTC. Translated, it gives CASSQDLTLAGLETQYF.